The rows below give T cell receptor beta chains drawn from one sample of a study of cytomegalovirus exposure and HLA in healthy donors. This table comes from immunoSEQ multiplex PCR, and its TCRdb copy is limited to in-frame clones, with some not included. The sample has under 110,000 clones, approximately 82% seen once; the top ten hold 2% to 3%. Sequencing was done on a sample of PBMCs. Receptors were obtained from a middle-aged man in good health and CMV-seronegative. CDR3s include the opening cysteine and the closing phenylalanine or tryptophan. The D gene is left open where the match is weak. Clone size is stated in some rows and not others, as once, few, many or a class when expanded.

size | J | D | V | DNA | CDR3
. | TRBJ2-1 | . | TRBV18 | TGTGCCAGCTCAACACAAACAGGAACGGGCAATGAGCAGTTCTTC | CASSTQTGTGNEQFF
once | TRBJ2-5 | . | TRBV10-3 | TGTGCCATCAGTGAGTCAGGAGGGATGGAGACCCAGTACTTC | CAISESGGMETQYF
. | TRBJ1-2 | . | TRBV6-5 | TGTGCCAGCAGCTACCGTGAAGGGGGCTATGGCTACACCTTC | CASSYREGGYGYTF
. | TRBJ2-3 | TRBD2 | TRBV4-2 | TGTGCCAGCAGCCAGGGACTAGCGGGGGGTACAGATACGCAGTATTTT | CASSQGLAGGTDTQYF
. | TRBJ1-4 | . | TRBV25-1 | TGTGCCAGCAGTGAAGACGCAATACTAGGTCGTGAAAAACTGTTTTTT | CASSEDAILGREKLFF
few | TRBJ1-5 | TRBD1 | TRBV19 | TGTGCCAGTAGGGGGACAGGAGACTTCGGCAATCAGCCCCAGCATTTT | CASRGTGDFGNQPQHF
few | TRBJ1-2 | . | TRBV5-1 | TGCGCCAGCAGTTCTGACCTCGGGGATTTGGATGGCTACACCTTC | CASSSDLGDLDGYTF
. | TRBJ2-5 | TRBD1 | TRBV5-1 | TGCGCCAGCAGCTTCCAGGGGGCGGGGGAGACCCAGTACTTC | CASSFQGAGETQYF
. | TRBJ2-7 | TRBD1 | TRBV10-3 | TGTGCCATCGGAAGGACAGGAGAAAGCTCCTACGAGCAGTACTTC | CAIGRTGESSYEQYF
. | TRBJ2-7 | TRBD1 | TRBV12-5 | TGTGCTAGTGGACCCGGGACAGCTTGGGACGAGCAGTACTTC | CASGPGTAWDEQYF
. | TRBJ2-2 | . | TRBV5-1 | TGCGCCAGCAGCTTGCGTTCCGGGGGAATTCTCGGCACCGGGGAGCTGTTTTTT | CASSLRSGGILGTGELFF
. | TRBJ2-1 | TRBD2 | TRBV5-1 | TGCGCCAGCAGCGGATTTAGCGGGGGGGCTTACAATGAGCAGTTCTTC | CASSGFSGGAYNEQFF
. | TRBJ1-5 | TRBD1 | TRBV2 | TGTGCCAGCAGTGGACAGGGACGAGCGGGCAATCAGCCCCAGCATTTT | CASSGQGRAGNQPQHF
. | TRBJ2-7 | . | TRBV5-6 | TGTGCCAGCAGCTTGGACAGATTGTTCGAGCAGTACTTC | CASSLDRLFEQYF
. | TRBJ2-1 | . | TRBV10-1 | TGCGCCAGCAGCGCCCAGCGGAGCTCCTACAATGAGCAGTTCTTC | CASSAQRSSYNEQFF
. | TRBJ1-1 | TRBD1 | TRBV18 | TGTGCCAGCTCACCTCAGGGGGCGGACACTGAAGCTTTCTTT | CASSPQGADTEAFF
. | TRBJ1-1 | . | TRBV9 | TGTGCCAGCAGCTTACAGGTTAACACTGAAGCTTTCTTT | CASSLQVNTEAFF
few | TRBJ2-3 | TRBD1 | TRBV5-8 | TGTGCCAGCAGCCCCGGGACAGGGCGCACAGATACGCAGTATTTT | CASSPGTGRTDTQYF
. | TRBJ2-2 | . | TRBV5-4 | TGTGCCAGCAGTTCAAACTACGAAGGCGGGGAGCTGTTTTTT | CASSSNYEGGELFF
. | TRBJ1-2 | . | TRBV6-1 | TGTGCCAGCAGTGAAAACAGTTACTATGGCTACACCTTC | CASSENSYYGYTF
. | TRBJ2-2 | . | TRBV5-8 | TGTGCCAGCAGGCGAACAGAACCCGGGGAGCTGTTTTTT | CASRRTEPGELFF
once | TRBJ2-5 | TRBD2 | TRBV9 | TGTGCCAGCAGCGTATCGGGGGGGCTAGGGACCCAGTACTTC | CASSVSGGLGTQYF
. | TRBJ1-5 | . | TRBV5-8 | TGTGCCAGCAGCGAAAGCGGAACGGACGGCAATCAGCCCCAGCATTTT | CASSESGTDGNQPQHF
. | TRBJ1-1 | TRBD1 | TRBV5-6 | TGTGCCAGCAGCGGGGGACAGGGTTTCGAAACTGAAGCTTTCTTT | CASSGGQGFETEAFF
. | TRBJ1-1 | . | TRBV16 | TGTGCCAGCAGCCAATCAGGCCAGGGGAACACTGAAGCTTTCTTT | CASSQSGQGNTEAFF
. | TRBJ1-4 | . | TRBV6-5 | TGTGCCAGCAGTTACTCGCGGGGGTCGGGTGAAAAACTGTTTTTT | CASSYSRGSGEKLFF
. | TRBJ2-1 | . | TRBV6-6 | TGTGCCAGCAGTTACGGAGAGGGCTCCTACAATGAGCAGTTCTTC | CASSYGEGSYNEQFF
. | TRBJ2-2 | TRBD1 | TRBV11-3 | TGTGCCAGCAGCTTTTCCACAGGGGTTGGCACCGGGGAGCTGTTTTTT | CASSFSTGVGTGELFF
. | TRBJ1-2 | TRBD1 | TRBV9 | TGTGCCAGCAGCGTAGGACAGGGGGCGGACTATGGCTACACCTTC | CASSVGQGADYGYTF
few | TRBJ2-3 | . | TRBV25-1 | TGTGCCAGCAGGAACGGCGGGGCGGGCACAGATACGCAGTATTTT | CASRNGGAGTDTQYF
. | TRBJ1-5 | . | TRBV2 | TGTGCCAGCCTGGACAACAGGAATAGCAATCAGCCCCAGCATTTT | CASLDNRNSNQPQHF
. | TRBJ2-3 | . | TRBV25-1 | TGTGCCAGCAGTGAATCGGGACTGGATACGCAGTATTTT | CASSESGLDTQYF
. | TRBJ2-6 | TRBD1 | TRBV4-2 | TGTGCCAGCAAAGGGACAGCATCATCTGGGGCCAACGTCCTGACTTTC | CASKGTASSGANVLTF
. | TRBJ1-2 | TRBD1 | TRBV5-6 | TGTGCCAGCAGCTTGTCCACAGGGGTGGGGGGCTACACCTTC | CASSLSTGVGGYTF
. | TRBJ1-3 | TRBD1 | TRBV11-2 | TGTGCCAGCAGCTCAGCCGGGACAGGAAGAACTGGAAACACCATATATTTT | CASSSAGTGRTGNTIYF
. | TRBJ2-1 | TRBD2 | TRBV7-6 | TGTGCCAGCAGCTCACTCGCTAGCGGGGGGGCCAATGAGCAGTTCTTC | CASSSLASGGANEQFF
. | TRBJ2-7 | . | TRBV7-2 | TGTGCCAGCAGCTCCCAAACGAGCGCTAGCGCTAGCTCCTACGAGCAGTACTTC | CASSSQTSASASSYEQYF
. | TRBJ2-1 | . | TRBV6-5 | TGTGCCAGCGCAACGCGATATAGCTACAATGAGCAGTTCTTC | CASATRYSYNEQFF
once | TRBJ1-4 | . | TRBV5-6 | TGTGCCAGCAGCTTGCGGGCAGGGCATAAACTGTTTTTT | CASSLRAGHKLFF
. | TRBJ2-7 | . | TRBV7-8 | TGTGCCAGCAGCTCTACTACAGGTTACGAGCAGTACTTC | CASSSTTGYEQYF
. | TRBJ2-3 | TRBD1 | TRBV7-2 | TGTGCCAGCAGCAGACAGGGGGATTCTAGCACAGATACGCAGTATTTT | CASSRQGDSSTDTQYF
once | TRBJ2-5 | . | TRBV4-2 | TGTGCCAGCAGCCAGGAGGGACGCGAGACCCAGTACTTC | CASSQEGRETQYF
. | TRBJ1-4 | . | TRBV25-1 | TGTGCCAGCAGTGAGGGGGCGGGCAGGATTAATGAAAAACTGTTTTTT | CASSEGAGRINEKLFF
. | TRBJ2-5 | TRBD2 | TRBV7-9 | TGTGCCAGCAGCTTATTTGGGGGGGAAGAGACCCAGTACTTC | CASSLFGGEETQYF
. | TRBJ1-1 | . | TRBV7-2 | TGTGCCAGCAGCTTAGGGAGACAGGTTGAAGCTTTCTTT | CASSLGRQVEAFF
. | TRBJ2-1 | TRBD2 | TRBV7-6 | TGTGCCAGCAGCTTAGCTGGGGTAGCGGGGGTCCGATCCTACAATGAGCAGTTCTTC | CASSLAGVAGVRSYNEQFF
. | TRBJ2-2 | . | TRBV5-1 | TGCGCCAGCAGCTTGGTTCCAGGGGCGAACACCGGGGAGCTGTTTTTT | CASSLVPGANTGELFF
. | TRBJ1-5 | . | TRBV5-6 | TGTGCCAGCAGCAGACGACAGGTTAGCAATCAGCCCCAGCATTTT | CASSRRQVSNQPQHF
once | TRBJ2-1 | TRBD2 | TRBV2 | TGTGCCAGCAGTGGGGAGCGGGGGGGCCTTAATGAGCAGTTCTTC | CASSGERGGLNEQFF
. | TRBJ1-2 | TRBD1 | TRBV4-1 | TGCGCCAGCAGCCAAGAGGTTGCTCAGGGGGCTCGGGGCTACACCTTC | CASSQEVAQGARGYTF